What follows are 16 T cell receptor beta chains derived from one specimen sequenced in a study of T-cell reconstitution after alpha-beta-depleted transplantation in children. Unique molecular identifiers were incorporated when the TCRbeta library was constructed. Each CDR3 protein is one row after TCRdb ran MiXCR on the PCR reads. The profile shows about 610,000 distinct CDR3 sequences, about 10% of them singletons. The input for sequencing was PBMCs from the stem cell graft donor, taken from the stem cell graft. These receptor sequences come from a human donor who donated a stem cell graft to a child with acute myeloid leukemia.

This clonotype showed up just a few times. The rearrangement links TRBV18 to TRBJ1-2; 8 positions agree with TRBD1. The length of the CDR3 is 14 residues. After removal of 6 bases from V and 6 bases from J, the junction contained 9 bases not matched to a gene. CDR1 KGHSH and CDR2 LQKENI come from the germline V gene. The CDR3 spells CASSTQRTGNGYTF. The CDR3 DNA reads as TGTGCCAGCTCGACACAACGGACAGGGAATGGCTACACCTTC.

This clonotype was recorded a few times. J is TRBJ2-1 and V is TRBV12-3 or TRBV12-4; 8 positions agree with TRBD2. The CDR3 length is 18 residues. V was clipped by 6 bases and J by 1 base; unmatched bases: 14. CDR3 bases: TGTGCCAGCAGGGTTACTAGCGGCCTCTTTACTTCCTACAATGAGCAGTTCTTC. Translating it yields CASRVTSGLFTSYNEQFF.

This clonotype was seen at least ten times. This rearrangement joins TRBV20-1 to TRBJ2-1, with D unresolved. CDR1 and CDR2 (germline): DFQATT, SNEGSKA (reference sequence). The CDR3 length is 13 residues. V lost 4 bases and J lost 4, with 11 bases in between. The CDR3 nucleotides are TGCAGTGCTATCGGACCCCCTTACAATGAGCAGTTCTTC. Translated: CSAIGPPYNEQFF.

The chain carries TRBV2 and TRBJ2-7; 9 positions agree with TRBD1. V lost 6 bases and J lost 1; bases outside the gene matches: 4. The CDR3 loop spans 14 amino acids. From germline, CDR1 is SNHLY and CDR2 FYNNEI. The CDR3 region has the DNA TGTGCCAGCAGACGGACAGGGGAGTCCTACGAGCAGTACTTC. This translates into CASRRTGESYEQYF. Based on the CDR3 plus reference TRBV2 and TRBJ2-7, the full variable domain is EPEVTQTPSHQVTQMGQEVILRCVPISNHLYFYWYRQILGQKVEFLVSFYNNEISEKSEIFDDQFSVERPDGSNFTLKIRSTKLEDSAMYFCASRRTGESYEQYFGPGTRLTVT.

The V and J genes are TRBV6-2 or TRBV6-3 and TRBJ2-5; D is perhaps TRBD1 (5 bases). This CDR3 contains 14 residues. The germline V and J ends were trimmed by 1 base and 3 bases, with 9 bases remaining between them. Germline CDR1 reads MNHEY; CDR2 reads SVGEGT. The CDR3 protein is CASSYFQGEETQYF. The CDR3 coding sequence is TGTGCCAGCAGTTACTTTCAAGGGGAAGAGACCCAGTACTTC.

V is TRBV5-1 and J is TRBJ2-5; D not resolved. Germline-derived CDR1 and CDR2 are SGHRS and YFSETQ. V lost 2 bases and J 5 bases, leaving 13 bases between the germline ends. The CDR3 has 14 amino acids. As DNA, the CDR3 is TGCGCCAGCAGCTTTATGGTGGCCGAGGAGACCCAGTACTTC. This translates into CASSFMVAEETQYF.

This clonotype was seen more than once but under ten times. The chain employs TRBV5-1 and TRBJ2-3, with 7 nucleotides matching TRBD1. Per germline, CDR1 SGHRS and CDR2 YFSETQ. The CDR3 has 15 amino acids. The V segment lost 4 bases and the J segment 0 bases; nucleotides outside the gene matches: 5. The chain's CDR3 is CASSAGTASTDTQYF. In DNA form, the CDR3 reads TGCGCCAGCAGCGCCGGGACAGCTAGCACAGATACGCAGTATTTT.

This clonotype has just a few counts. This rearrangement joins TRBV5-1 to TRBJ2-7, with 9 bases identical to TRBD2. This CDR3 has 13 residues. With V trimmed by 6 bases and J by 6 bases, 7 bases remained unmatched. Germline CDR1 is SGHRS and CDR2 is YFSETQ. CDR3 nucleotides: TGCGCCAGCACTCTAGCGGGGTCCCGCGAGCAGTACTTC. Translating gives CASTLAGSREQYF.

This clonotype has more than one count but fewer than ten. This chain uses TRBV20-1 with TRBJ2-7; tentatively, D is TRBD2 (6 bases). CDR3 length: 14 residues. Per germline, CDR1 DFQATT and CDR2 SNEGSKA (reference sequence). V dropped 3 bases and J dropped 3 bases, with 15 bases sitting between them. CDR3 in amino acids: CSARVTGAFYEQYF. As DNA, the CDR3 is TGCAGTGCTAGGGTAACGGGAGCTTTCTACGAGCAGTACTTC.

This chain links TRBV19 with TRBJ2-1, with 7 positions matching TRBD1. From germline, CDR1 is LNHDA and CDR2 SQIVND (reference sequence). CDR3 length: 14 amino acids. The V gene end was trimmed by 7 bases and the J gene end by 3 bases; junction bases not matched to a gene: 6. As DNA, the CDR3 is TGTGCCAGTACTAAGACAGGGAGCTACAATGAGCAGTTCTTC. Encoded protein: CASTKTGSYNEQFF.

The sample holds a few counts of this clonotype. CDR3 nucleotides: TGTGCCAGCAGGGAGGAGAAAACGAGGCCTGAAGCTTTCTTT. This translates into CASREEKTRPEAFF. The V call is TRBV6-1, the J call TRBJ1-1, with D hard to call. The V gene lost 6 bases and the J gene lost 6 bases, with 17 bases spanning the gap. Per germline, CDR1 MNHNS and CDR2 SASEGT. The CDR3 covers 14 residues.

This chain uses TRBV28 with TRBJ1-2, with D unresolved. Germline V gene data show CDR1 as MDHEN and CDR2 as SYDVKM. The length of the CDR3 is 13 residues. The ends were cut back, 6 bases at V and 3 bases at J, with 11 bases in the middle. CDR3 region: CASRSEAYYGYTF. CDR3 in DNA: TGTGCCAGCAGGTCAGAGGCATACTATGGCTACACCTTC.

This clonotype was counted at least ten times. The chain employs TRBV3-1 and TRBJ2-7; D gene unclear. V was clipped by 3 bases and J by 12 bases, with 12 bases between them. This CDR3 region has 11 residues. CDR1 and CDR2 (germline): LGHDT, YNNKEL (reference sequence). The CDR3 is CASSHLGEVYF. DNA for the CDR3: TGTGCCAGCAGCCACCTTGGGGAAGTGTACTTC.

This clonotype was seen ten or more times. The chain has TRBV28 and TRBJ2-1, with unresolved D. Germline-derived CDR1 and CDR2 are MDHEN and SYDVKM. Trimming left V 4 bases short and J 4 bases short, with 5 bases between. The length of the CDR3 is 12 residues. The CDR3: CASSSNYNEQFF. The DNA for the CDR3 is TGTGCCAGCAGTTCGAATTACAATGAGCAGTTCTTC. Combining the CDR3 with reference TRBV28 and TRBJ2-1 gives the whole variable domain DVKVTQSSRYLVKRTGEKVFLECVQDMDHENMFWYRQDPGLGLRLIYFSYDVKMKEKGDIPEGYSVSREKKERFSLILESASTNQTSMYLCASSSNYNEQFFGPGTRLTVL.

In its sample, this clonotype was seen a few times. The V and J genes are TRBV19 and TRBJ1-1; maybe TRBD1 (5 bases). The germline gives CDR1 LNHDA, CDR2 SQIVND (reference sequence). The CDR3 is 15 residues long. Deletions cut 1 base from V and 0 bases from J, with 9 bases between. CDR3 in amino acids: CASSIAGRLNTEAFF. The CDR3 coding sequence is TGTGCCAGTAGTATAGCAGGGAGGCTGAACACTGAAGCTTTCTTT.

As for this clonotype: Possible read error: a much larger clone is one base away. The chain recombines TRBV7-2 with TRBJ2-1; D remains ambiguous. The germline V gene has CDR1 SGHTA and CDR2 FQGNSA. Trimming left V 4 bases short and J 6 bases short, with 7 bases between. The CDR3 is 12 residues long. DNA for the CDR3: TGTGCCAGCAGCTCCACCTGCAATGAGCAGTTCTTC. Amino acid sequence: CASSSTCNEQFF.